This is a list of T cell receptor beta chains from one sample in a study of T cell responses to AZD1222 COVID-19 vaccine. Generated by immunoSEQ multiplex PCR, the TCRdb table keeps only in-frame clones and is missing some. The data contain approximately 90,000 clones, roughly nine tenths of them seen just once; the ten biggest clones take up approximately 2%. Source: peripheral blood, taken on day 0 of AZD1222 vaccination. The origin of the receptors is an adult in good health. Each CDR3 is given with its conserved first and last residue. The order of the fields is D gene, J gene, V gene, clone size, CDR3 protein, CDR3 DNA. A D gene is named only where the DNA matches it firmly. A clone size is listed for some rows: how often the clone was seen (once, few, many), or a class if it is expanded.

D: .; J: TRBJ1-6; V: TRBV5-5; size: .; CDR3: CASSLDWGLNSPLHF; DNA: TGTGCCAGCAGCCTGGATTGGGGTCTTAATTCACCCCTCCACTTT
D: TRBD1; J: TRBJ2-7; V: TRBV19; size: .; CDR3: CASSVGQGYEQYF; DNA: TGTGCCAGTTCTGTCGGACAGGGGTACGAGCAGTACTTC
D: .; J: TRBJ2-3; V: TRBV5-4; size: .; CDR3: CASSLASFLTDTQYF; DNA: TGTGCCAGCAGCTTGGCTAGTTTCCTCACAGATACGCAGTATTTT
D: .; J: TRBJ1-1; V: TRBV7-9; size: .; CDR3: CASSLIRDNTEAFF; DNA: TGTGCCAGCAGCTTGATTCGGGATAACACTGAAGCTTTCTTT
D: .; J: TRBJ1-2; V: TRBV12-3/TRBV12-4; size: .; CDR3: CASSTTGQYGYTF; DNA: TGTGCCAGCAGTACAACCGGACAGTACGGCTACACCTTC
D: .; J: TRBJ2-7; V: TRBV12-1; size: .; CDR3: CASRREHEQYF; DNA: TGTGCCAGCAGGAGGGAGCACGAGCAGTACTTC
D: .; J: TRBJ1-5; V: TRBV7-9; size: .; CDR3: CASSLTAGQPQHF; DNA: TGTGCCAGCAGCCTCACAGCGGGTCAGCCCCAGCATTTT
D: .; J: TRBJ1-1; V: TRBV6-2/TRBV6-3; size: .; CDR3: CASSYSKRVVVNTEAFF; DNA: TGTGCCAGCAGTTACTCGAAGCGGGTAGTAGTTAACACTGAAGCTTTCTTT
D: .; J: TRBJ1-1; V: TRBV10-3; size: .; CDR3: CAISADMNTEAFF; DNA: TGTGCCATCAGTGCAGATATGAACACTGAAGCTTTCTTT
D: .; J: TRBJ1-5; V: TRBV3-1/TRBV3-2; size: .; CDR3: CASRGGGFNQPQHF; DNA: TGTGCCAGCAGGGGTGGCGGATTCAATCAGCCCCAGCATTTT
D: .; J: TRBJ2-3; V: TRBV27; size: once; CDR3: CASTWGDTQYF; DNA: TGTGCCAGCACCTGGGGGGATACGCAGTATTTT
D: TRBD1; J: TRBJ1-2; V: TRBV6-6; size: .; CDR3: CASSRSSRDRVGGYTF; DNA: TGTGCCAGCAGCCGATCTTCCCGGGACAGGGTAGGAGGCTACACCTTC
D: .; J: TRBJ2-2; V: TRBV5-1; size: .; CDR3: CASSLTPQGTNTGELFF; DNA: TGCGCCAGCAGCTTGACTCCCCAGGGGACTAACACCGGGGAGCTGTTTTTT
D: .; J: TRBJ2-5; V: TRBV10-2; size: once; CDR3: CASSRLRETQYF; DNA: TGCGCCAGCAGTAGACTTAGGGAGACCCAGTACTTC
D: .; J: TRBJ2-7; V: TRBV11-1; size: .; CDR3: CASSFTSFEQYF; DNA: TGTGCCAGCAGCTTCACCTCCTTTGAGCAGTACTTC
D: .; J: TRBJ1-1; V: TRBV7-9; size: .; CDR3: CASSLQDNTEAFF; DNA: TGTGCCAGCAGCCTGCAGGATAACACTGAAGCTTTCTTT
D: .; J: TRBJ2-7; V: TRBV28; size: .; CDR3: CASSLVGRDYEQYF; DNA: TGTGCCAGCAGTTTGGTTGGCAGGGACTACGAGCAGTACTTC
D: .; J: TRBJ1-3; V: TRBV7-9; size: .; CDR3: CASSSTRDFTSGNTIYF; DNA: TGTGCCAGCAGCTCAACCCGGGACTTTACGTCTGGAAACACCATATATTTT
D: TRBD2; J: TRBJ2-3; V: TRBV2; size: .; CDR3: CASTVTSGTDTQYF; DNA: TGTGCCAGCACGGTAACTAGCGGCACAGATACGCAGTATTTT
D: .; J: TRBJ1-1; V: TRBV6-2/TRBV6-3; size: .; CDR3: CASSWGGSEAFF; DNA: TGTGCCAGCAGTTGGGGGGGCTCTGAAGCTTTCTTT
D: .; J: TRBJ2-2; V: TRBV30; size: .; CDR3: CASRLPVGTGELFF; DNA: TGTGCCTCCAGACTGCCCGTTGGGACCGGGGAGCTGTTTTTT
D: .; J: TRBJ2-4; V: TRBV19; size: .; CDR3: CASSMRVGLGSGGYF; DNA: .
D: .; J: TRBJ2-2; V: TRBV19; size: .; CDR3: CASSMRLDTGELFF; DNA: TGTGCCAGTAGTATGCGGCTAGACACCGGGGAGCTGTTTTTT
D: .; J: TRBJ1-5; V: TRBV14; size: .; CDR3: CASSQGGQTNQPQHF; DNA: TGTGCCAGCAGCCAAGGGGGGCAGACCAATCAGCCCCAGCATTTT
D: .; J: TRBJ1-5; V: TRBV7-2; size: .; CDR3: CASSGQFSNQPQHF; DNA: TGTGCCAGCTCAGGACAGTTTAGCAATCAGCCCCAGCATTTT
D: .; J: TRBJ1-3; V: TRBV19; size: .; CDR3: CASSIEHRPEDTIYF; DNA: TGTGCCAGTAGTATAGAACACAGGCCTGAGGACACCATATATTTT
D: .; J: TRBJ2-5; V: TRBV5-1; size: .; CDR3: CASSLHGQIQETQYF; DNA: TGCGCCAGCAGCCTCCATGGACAGATCCAAGAGACCCAGTACTTC
D: .; J: TRBJ1-2; V: TRBV7-2; size: .; CDR3: CASSLGGYGYTF; DNA: TGTGCCAGCAGCCTTGGGGGCTATGGCTACACCTTC
D: TRBD2; J: TRBJ2-5; V: TRBV6-5; size: once; CDR3: CASSYRGGGETQYF; DNA: TGTGCCAGCAGTTACCGGGGCGGGGGGGAGACCCAGTACTTC
D: TRBD1; J: TRBJ2-5; V: TRBV6-1; size: .; CDR3: CASSEMRDRGLETQYF; DNA: TGTGCCAGCAGTGAAATGAGGGACAGGGGTTTGGAGACCCAGTACTTC
D: TRBD1; J: TRBJ1-5; V: TRBV6-6; size: .; CDR3: CASRATGRGNQPQHF; DNA: TGTGCCAGCAGAGCGACAGGGAGGGGCAATCAGCCCCAGCATTTT
D: .; J: TRBJ2-7; V: TRBV10-1; size: once; CDR3: CASSESSGGREQYF; DNA: TGCGCCAGCAGTGAGTCATCCGGGGGAAGGGAACAGTACTTC
D: TRBD1; J: TRBJ1-4; V: TRBV7-9; size: .; CDR3: CASSLAGQSNEKLFF; DNA: TGTGCCAGCAGCTTAGCGGGACAGTCTAATGAAAAACTGTTTTTT
D: .; J: TRBJ1-2; V: TRBV27; size: .; CDR3: CASSSGTDLRGYTF; DNA: TGTGCCAGCAGTTCTGGTACAGACCTTCGAGGCTACACCTTC
D: TRBD1; J: TRBJ2-7; V: TRBV29-1; size: .; CDR3: CSVIYSQGTEQYF; DNA: TGCAGCGTCATTTACTCACAGGGGACGGAGCAGTACTTC
D: TRBD1; J: TRBJ2-1; V: TRBV5-1; size: .; CDR3: CASTPGQTYNEQFF; DNA: TGCGCCAGCACTCCGGGACAGACCTACAATGAGCAGTTCTTC
D: .; J: TRBJ2-4; V: TRBV7-2; size: .; CDR3: CASSSYSLETKNIQYF; DNA: TGTGCCAGCAGCTCCTATAGTTTAGAAACCAAAAACATTCAGTACTTC